This TCR beta chain was recorded in a study of T cell responses to AZD1222 COVID-19 vaccine. The study, taken as a whole, reports: When two AZD1222 doses had been given, Spike-specific TCR breadth and depth rose. Unmutated regions of variants are reportedly targeted by nearly half of spike-specific TCRs.

Sequencing was performed with immunoSEQ multiplex PCR; in TCRdb, only in-frame clones are kept and a portion is missing. This repertoire shows more than 100,000 clones, under 90% found once; its top ten account for 7% to 8%. The CDR3 loop spans 14 amino acids. Germline V CDR1 and CDR2: MNHEY, SVGAGI. Unmatched junction bases numbered 7, after V lost 6 bases and J lost 4 bases. To note about this clone: Its antigen is unidentified.

This chain joins TRBV6-5 and TRBJ2-5, with 8 bases matching TRBD1. The clonotype originates from an adult in good health. The material sequenced was peripheral blood, taken on day 0 of AZD1222 vaccination. The CDR3 reads CASSQGAGGETQYF. The DNA of the CDR3 is TGTGCCAGCAGCCAGGGGGCAGGAGGAGAGACCCAGTACTTC.